Detailed here is one TCR beta chain. The antigen remains undetermined. Germline assignment: CDR1 DFQATT and CDR2 SNEGSKA (reference sequence). CDR3 length: 13 amino acids. The entry originates in a study of monozygotic twins with inflammatory bowel disease. Study results and caveats: Distinguishing T cell subtypes was not possible.

Reanalyzing the 5' RACE reads, TCRdb keeps one entry per CDR3 protein, without DNA. In total, the table holds some 150,000 distinct CDR3 sequences. The source is a human donor with ulcerative colitis or Crohn's disease, or a healthy co-twin of an affected twin (not recorded which). This sequence joins TRBV20-1 and TRBJ1-2. The sample was blood. The CDR3 spells CSARDMGNYGYTF.